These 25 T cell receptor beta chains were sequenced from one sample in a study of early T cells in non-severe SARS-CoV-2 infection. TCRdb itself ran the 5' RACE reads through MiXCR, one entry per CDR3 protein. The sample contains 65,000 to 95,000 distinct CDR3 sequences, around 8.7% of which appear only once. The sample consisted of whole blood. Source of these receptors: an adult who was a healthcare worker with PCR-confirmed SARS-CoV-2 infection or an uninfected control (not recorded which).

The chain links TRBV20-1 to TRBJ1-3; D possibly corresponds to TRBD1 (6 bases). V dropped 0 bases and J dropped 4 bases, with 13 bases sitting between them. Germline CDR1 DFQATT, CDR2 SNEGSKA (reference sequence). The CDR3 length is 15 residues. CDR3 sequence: CSARDYQGIGNTIYF. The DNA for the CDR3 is TGCAGTGCTAGAGATTATCAGGGGATAGGAAACACCATATATTTT.

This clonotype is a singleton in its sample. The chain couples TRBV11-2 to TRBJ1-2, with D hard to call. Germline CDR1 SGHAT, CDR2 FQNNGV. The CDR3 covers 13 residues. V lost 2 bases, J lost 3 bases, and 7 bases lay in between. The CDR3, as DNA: TGTGCCAGCAGCTTAACCCCGGACTATGGCTACACCTTC. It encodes CASSLTPDYGYTF.

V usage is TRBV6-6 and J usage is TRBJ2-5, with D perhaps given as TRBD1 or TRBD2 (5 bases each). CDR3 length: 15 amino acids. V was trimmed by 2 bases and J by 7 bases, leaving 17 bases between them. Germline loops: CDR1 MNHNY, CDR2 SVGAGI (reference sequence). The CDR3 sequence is CASSYTGTERATQYF. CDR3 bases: TGTGCCAGCAGTTACACCGGGACGGAGCGCGCGACCCAGTACTTC.

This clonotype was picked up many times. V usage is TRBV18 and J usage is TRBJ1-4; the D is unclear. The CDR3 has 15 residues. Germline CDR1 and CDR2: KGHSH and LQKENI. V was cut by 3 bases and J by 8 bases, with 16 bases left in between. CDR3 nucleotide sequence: TGTGCCAGCTCACCTCGAACGGGCTCCAGCGAAAAACTGTTTTTT. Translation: CASSPRTGSSEKLFF.

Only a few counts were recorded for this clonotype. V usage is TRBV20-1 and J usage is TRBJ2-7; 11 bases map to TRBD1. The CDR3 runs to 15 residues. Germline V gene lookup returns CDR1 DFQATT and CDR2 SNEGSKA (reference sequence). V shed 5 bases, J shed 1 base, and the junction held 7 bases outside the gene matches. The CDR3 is CSARWDRGFSYEQYF. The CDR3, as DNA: TGCAGTGCTCGATGGGACAGGGGGTTTTCCTACGAGCAGTACTTC.

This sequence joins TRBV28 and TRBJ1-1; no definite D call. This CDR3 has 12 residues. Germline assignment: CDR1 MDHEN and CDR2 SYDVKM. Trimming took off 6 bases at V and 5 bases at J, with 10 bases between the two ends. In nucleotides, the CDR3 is TGTGCCAGCAGATATCGGCGGACTGAAGCTTTCTTT. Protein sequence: CASRYRRTEAFF.

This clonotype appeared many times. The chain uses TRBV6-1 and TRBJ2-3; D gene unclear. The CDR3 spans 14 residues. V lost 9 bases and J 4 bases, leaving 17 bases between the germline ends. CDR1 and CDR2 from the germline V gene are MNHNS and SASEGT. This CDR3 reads CASLPGPPADTQYF. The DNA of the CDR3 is TGTGCCAGTTTACCGGGCCCGCCAGCAGATACGCAGTATTTT.

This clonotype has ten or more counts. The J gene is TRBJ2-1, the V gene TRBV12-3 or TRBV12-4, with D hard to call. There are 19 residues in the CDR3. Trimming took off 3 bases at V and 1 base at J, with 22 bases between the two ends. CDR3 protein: CASSLARRGLVSSYNEQFF. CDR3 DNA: TGTGCCAGCAGTTTGGCCCGCCGTGGCTTAGTATCATCCTACAATGAGCAGTTCTTC.

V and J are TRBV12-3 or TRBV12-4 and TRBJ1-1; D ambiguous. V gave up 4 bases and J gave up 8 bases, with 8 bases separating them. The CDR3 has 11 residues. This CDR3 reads CASSSTREAFF. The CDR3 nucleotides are TGTGCCAGCAGTTCCACACGGGAAGCTTTCTTT.

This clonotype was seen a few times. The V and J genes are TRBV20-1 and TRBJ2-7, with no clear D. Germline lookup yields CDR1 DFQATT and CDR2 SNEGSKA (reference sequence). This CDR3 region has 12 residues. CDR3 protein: CNATEATYEQYF. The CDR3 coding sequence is TGCAATGCAACAGAAGCCACCTACGAGCAGTACTTC.

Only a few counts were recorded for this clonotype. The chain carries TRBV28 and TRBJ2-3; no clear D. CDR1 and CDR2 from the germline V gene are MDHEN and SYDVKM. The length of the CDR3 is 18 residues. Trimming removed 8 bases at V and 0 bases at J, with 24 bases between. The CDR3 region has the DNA TGTGCCAGCCCACCCCTCTGGGCGAATTCTACAAGCACAGATACGCAGTATTTT. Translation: CASPPLWANSTSTDTQYF.

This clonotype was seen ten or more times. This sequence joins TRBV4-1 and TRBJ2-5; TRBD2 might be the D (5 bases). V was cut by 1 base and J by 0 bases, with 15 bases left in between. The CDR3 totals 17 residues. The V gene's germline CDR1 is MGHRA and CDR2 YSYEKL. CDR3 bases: TGCGCCAGCAGCCAAGGGTTCCGGACTGAGGACCAAGAGACCCAGTACTTC. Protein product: CASSQGFRTEDQETQYF.

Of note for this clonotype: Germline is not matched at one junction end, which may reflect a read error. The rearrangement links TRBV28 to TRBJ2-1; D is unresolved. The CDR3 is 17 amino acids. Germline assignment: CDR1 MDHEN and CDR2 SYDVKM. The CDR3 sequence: CASSTIRWISSYNEQSF. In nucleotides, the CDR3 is TGTGCCAGCAGTACGATCAGGTGGATAAGCTCCTACAATGAGCAGTCCTTC.

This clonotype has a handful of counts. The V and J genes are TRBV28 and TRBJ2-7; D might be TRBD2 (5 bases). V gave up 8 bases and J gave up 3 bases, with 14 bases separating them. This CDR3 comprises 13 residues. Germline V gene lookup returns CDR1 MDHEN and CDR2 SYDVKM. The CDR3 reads CASGLRWNYEQYF. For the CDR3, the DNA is TGTGCCAGCGGACTGAGGTGGAACTACGAGCAGTACTTC.

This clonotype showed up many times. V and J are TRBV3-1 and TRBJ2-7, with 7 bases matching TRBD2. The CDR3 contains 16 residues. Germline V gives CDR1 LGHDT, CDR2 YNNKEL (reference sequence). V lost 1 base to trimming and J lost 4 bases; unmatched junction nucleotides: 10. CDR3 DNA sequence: TGTGCCAGCAGCCAAGGTCCCGCGGGAGCTTCGTACGAGCAGTACTTC. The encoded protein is CASSQGPAGASYEQYF.

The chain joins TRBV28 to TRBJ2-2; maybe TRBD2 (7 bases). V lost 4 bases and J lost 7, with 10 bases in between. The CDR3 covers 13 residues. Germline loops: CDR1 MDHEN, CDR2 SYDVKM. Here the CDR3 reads CASSWGGGGELFF. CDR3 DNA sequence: TGTGCCAGCAGTTGGGGGGGCGGCGGGGAGCTGTTTTTT.

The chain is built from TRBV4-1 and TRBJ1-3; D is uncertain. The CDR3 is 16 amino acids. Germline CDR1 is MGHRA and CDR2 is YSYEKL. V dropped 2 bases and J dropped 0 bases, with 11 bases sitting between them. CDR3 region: CASSQIEAGSGNTIYF. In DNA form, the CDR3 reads TGCGCCAGCAGCCAAATTGAGGCAGGCTCTGGAAACACCATATATTTT.

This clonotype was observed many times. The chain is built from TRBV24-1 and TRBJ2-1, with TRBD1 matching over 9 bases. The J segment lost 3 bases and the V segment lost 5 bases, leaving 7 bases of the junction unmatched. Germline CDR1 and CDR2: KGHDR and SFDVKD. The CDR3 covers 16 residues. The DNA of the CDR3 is TGTGCCACCAGTGGTAACAGGGGGCGGTTCTACAATGAGCAGTTCTTC. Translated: CATSGNRGRFYNEQFF.

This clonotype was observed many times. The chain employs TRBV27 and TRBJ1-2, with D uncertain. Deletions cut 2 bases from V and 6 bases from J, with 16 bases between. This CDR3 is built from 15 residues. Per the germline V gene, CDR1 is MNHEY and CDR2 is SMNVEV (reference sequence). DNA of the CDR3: TGTGCCAGCAGTTTAACCGTACCCTCTAGCGATGGCTACACCTTC. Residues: CASSLTVPSSDGYTF.

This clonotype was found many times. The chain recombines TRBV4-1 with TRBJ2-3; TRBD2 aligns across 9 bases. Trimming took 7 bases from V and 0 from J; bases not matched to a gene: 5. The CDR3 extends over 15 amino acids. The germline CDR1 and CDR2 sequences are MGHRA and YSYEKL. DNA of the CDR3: TGCGCCAGCACCCCTAGCGGGGAGAGCACAGATACGCAGTATTTT. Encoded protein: CASTPSGESTDTQYF.

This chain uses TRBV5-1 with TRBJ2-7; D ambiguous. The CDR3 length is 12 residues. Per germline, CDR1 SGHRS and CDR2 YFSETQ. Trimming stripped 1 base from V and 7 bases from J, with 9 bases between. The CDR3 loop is CASSLTPREQYF. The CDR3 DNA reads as TGCGCCAGCAGCTTGACCCCCCGAGAGCAGTACTTC.

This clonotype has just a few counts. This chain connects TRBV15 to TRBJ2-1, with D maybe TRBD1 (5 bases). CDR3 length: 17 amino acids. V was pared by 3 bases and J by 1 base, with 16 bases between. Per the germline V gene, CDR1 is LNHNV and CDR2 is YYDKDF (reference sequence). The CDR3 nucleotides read TGTGCCACCAGCAGCCCCAGGGCAGCCGAATCCTACAATGAGCAGTTCTTC. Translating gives CATSSPRAAESYNEQFF.

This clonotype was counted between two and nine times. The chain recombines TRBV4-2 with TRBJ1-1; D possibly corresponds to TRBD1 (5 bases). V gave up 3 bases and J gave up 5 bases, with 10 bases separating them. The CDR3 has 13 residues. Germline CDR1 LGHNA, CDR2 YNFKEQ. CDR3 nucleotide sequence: TGTGCCAGCAGCCAGGCAGGGAGAACTGAAGCTTTCTTT. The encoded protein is CASSQAGRTEAFF.

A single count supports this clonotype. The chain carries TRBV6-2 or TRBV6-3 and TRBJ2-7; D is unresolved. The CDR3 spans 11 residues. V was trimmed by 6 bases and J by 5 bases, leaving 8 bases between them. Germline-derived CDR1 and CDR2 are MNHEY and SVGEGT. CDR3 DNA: TGTGCCAGCAGCCGCCGCCACGAGCAGTACTTC. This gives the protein CASSRRHEQYF.

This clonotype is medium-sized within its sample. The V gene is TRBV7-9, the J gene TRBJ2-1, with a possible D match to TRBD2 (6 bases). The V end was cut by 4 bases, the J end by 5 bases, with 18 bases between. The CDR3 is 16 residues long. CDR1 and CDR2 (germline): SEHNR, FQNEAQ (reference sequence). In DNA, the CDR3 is TGTGCCAGCAGCTCCCCTCCGGGAGTAATCCACAATGAGCAGTTCTTC. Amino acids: CASSSPPGVIHNEQFF.